This T cell receptor (beta chain) originates from a study of blood T cell repertoires in COVID-19 (TCRdb year 2020). About the study as a whole: Collaborator samples came from the United States, Italy and Spain and covered acute and convalescent phases of COVID-19. The prospective study material was composed of cDNA or gDNA derived from T cells, B-cell-depleted T cells, or PBMCs. Subjects who had been exposed to COVID-19, were actively infected with it, or had recovered from it provided the deeply sampled blood TCRbeta repertoires that made up the dataset. The repertoires were released in a freely available public database meant as a resource for research on the immune response to SARS-CoV-2. Samples came from the ongoing ImmuneRACE study (first 160 participants) plus 1,254 subjects from 6 global collaborators. The sample metadata nearly always contained a de-identified subject ID, COVID-19 status, age in years and sex. Where available, HLA class I and class II types were obtained from metadata supplied by the sample provider rather than from assay-based typing. What the research found in general, with its limitations: Clinical and demographic metadata were provided uncurated, with the amount varying by source and participant.

V and J are trimmed by 3 bases and 5 bases, and the gene matches miss 2 bases of the junction. CDR1 and CDR2 (KGHSH, LQKENI) derive from the germline V gene. The CDR3 covers 14 residues, taking in both the cysteine and the phenylalanine. Kept here is only the CDR3 DNA, which spans 42 bases and is read in frame from base 1. About this clone itself: The antigen this receptor binds is unknown. No qualities accompany the bases; no much larger clone lies one base away. The sample has other DNA sequences that encode this CDR3 too.

Whole blood was collected in K2EDTA tubes by collaborating institutions according to the institutions' own protocols. Collaborator samples were shipped for TCRbeta analysis as frozen whole blood, isolated PBMCs, or DNA extracted from either sample type. TCRbeta CDR3 regions were amplified from genomic DNA using the immunoSEQ Assay, a bias-controlled multiplex PCR. The original methods were these. The number of nucleated cells in each sample was estimated from the amplification of reference gene primers within the assay. To quantify the absolute abundance of each unique TCRbeta CDR3 rearrangement, sequence reads were collapsed and filtered. For each sample, productive Simpson clonality was calculated by taking the square root of Simpson's diversity index across productive rearrangements. TCRdb stores this immuneACCESS table with in-frame sequences only. Part of the clones is absent; in the studies checked, under half of the shortfall reflects unresolved V genes, and no reason is known for the rest. The D gene and trimming were derived from the DNA, and the V and J assignments and clone size from that table. Across this sample there are 650,000 to 800,000 clones, with approximately 90% seen only once. The ten largest clones capture approximately 0.25% of the sample.

This clonotype originated in a woman aged 18-29 years with acute or convalescent COVID-19. The rearrangement joined TRBV18 to TRBJ1-2, and 11 junction bases match TRBD1. Source material: peripheral blood. Read as DNA, the sequence is TGTGCCAGCTCACCGGGGACAGGGGGGTATGGCTACACCTTC. Its translation is CASSPGTGGYGYTF.